Listed here is a single T cell receptor (beta chain). This entry is derived from a study of shared clonotypes between healthy human individuals. Profiling relied on immunoSEQ multiplex PCR, and the TCRdb table lists in-frame clones only, not all of them. The sample includes over 1.5 million clones, nearly 99% of them seen just once. The V gene's germline CDR1 is SGHVS and CDR2 FNYEAQ. The CDR3 runs 16 residues. J gave up 3 bases and V 1 base, and 4 bases lay outside the gene matches. The genes are TRBV7-6 and TRBJ2-7; 12 bases align to TRBD2. This clonotype originated in a man younger than 45 in good health. The sample was naive CD4+ T cells sorted from blood. The subset: CD45RA+ positively selected. The CDR3 region has the DNA TGTGCCAGCAGCTTAGAGGGACTAGCGGGTAACTACGAGCAGTACTTC. It is translated as CASSLEGLAGNYEQYF. The whole variable domain, remainder taken from reference TRBV7-6 and TRBJ2-7, is GAGVSQSPRYKVTKRGQDVALRCDPISGHVSLYWYRQALGQGPEFLTYFNYEAQQDKSGLPNDRFSAERPEGSISTLTIQRTEQRDSAMYRCASSLEGLAGNYEQYFGPGTRLTVT.